This T cell receptor beta chain is drawn from a study of T-cell memory formation after mild COVID-19. Study findings and constraints: Most CD4+ clones that shrank were in CM and EM, while CD8+ ones turned up in EMRA.

CDR3 size: 14 residues. V was pared by 2 bases and J by 9 bases, with 14 bases between. CDR1 and CDR2 from the germline V gene are SGHTA and FQGTGA. Via MiXCR, TCRdb re-called the 5' RACE reads, giving one row per CDR3 protein. The data hold 220,000 or so distinct CDR3 sequences, with 9.5% to 10% observed a single time. This clonotype showed up just a few times. Its cognate antigen is unknown. This TCR was recovered from a young man who had mild COVID-19 (a few samples of this study predate the infection). Cell type and time point are not known. Input material: PBMCs or a T cell subset sorted from them (not recorded which). The rearrangement uses TRBV7-3 and TRBJ2-1; possible D gene TRBD1, 5 bases. In DNA, the CDR3 is TGTGCCAGCAGCTTAGATGGGGCGTGGGGTGAGCAGTTCTTC. This codes for CASSLDGAWGEQFF.